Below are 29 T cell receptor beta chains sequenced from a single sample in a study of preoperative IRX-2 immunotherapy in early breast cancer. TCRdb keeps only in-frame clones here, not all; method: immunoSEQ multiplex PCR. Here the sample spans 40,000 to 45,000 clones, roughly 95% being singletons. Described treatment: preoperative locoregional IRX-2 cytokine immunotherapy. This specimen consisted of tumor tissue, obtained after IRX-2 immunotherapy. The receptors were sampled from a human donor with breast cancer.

This CDR3 is CASSLPTSRGYNEQFF. The CDR3 bases are TGTGCCAGCAGTTTACCTACATCGCGGGGGTACAATGAGCAGTTCTTC. The J gene is TRBJ2-1, the V gene TRBV28, with 7 bases that match TRBD2. Germline-derived CDR1 and CDR2 are MDHEN and SYDVKM. Losses at the gene ends were 2 bases for V and 4 bases for J; bases not matched to a gene: 8. CDR3 size: 16 residues.

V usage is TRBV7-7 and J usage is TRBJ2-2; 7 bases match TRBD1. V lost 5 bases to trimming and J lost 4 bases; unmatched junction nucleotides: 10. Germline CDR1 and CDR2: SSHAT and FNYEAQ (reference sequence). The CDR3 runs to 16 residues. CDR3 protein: CASSPQGDRSTGELFF. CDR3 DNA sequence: TGTGCCAGCAGCCCTCAGGGGGATCGGAGCACCGGGGAGCTGTTTTTT.

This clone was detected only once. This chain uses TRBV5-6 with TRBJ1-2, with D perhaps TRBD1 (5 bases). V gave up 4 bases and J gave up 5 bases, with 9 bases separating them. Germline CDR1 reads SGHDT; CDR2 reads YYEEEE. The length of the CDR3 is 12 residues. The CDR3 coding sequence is TGTGCCAGCAGCCCAGGGCAATATGGCTACACCTTC. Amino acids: CASSPGQYGYTF.

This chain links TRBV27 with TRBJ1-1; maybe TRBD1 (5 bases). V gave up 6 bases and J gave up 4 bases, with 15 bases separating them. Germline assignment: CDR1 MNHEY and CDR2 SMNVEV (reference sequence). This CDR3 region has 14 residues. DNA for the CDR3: TGTGCCAGCAGCCTATCAGGGTCCCCCACTGAAGCTTTCTTT. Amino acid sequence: CASSLSGSPTEAFF.

In nucleotides, the CDR3 is TGCGCCAGCAGCTTGTTGAATGAGCAGTTCTTC. It yields the protein CASSLLNEQFF. This chain joins TRBV5-1 and TRBJ2-1; D is ambiguous. V was cut by 1 base and J by 7 bases, with 3 bases left in between. The CDR3 contains 11 residues. Germline CDR1 reads SGHRS; CDR2 reads YFSETQ.

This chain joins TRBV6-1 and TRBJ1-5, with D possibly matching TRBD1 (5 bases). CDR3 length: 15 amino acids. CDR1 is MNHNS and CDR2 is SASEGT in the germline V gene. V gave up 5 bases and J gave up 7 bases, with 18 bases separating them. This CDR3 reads CASSSWGGRGQPQHF. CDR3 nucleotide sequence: TGTGCCAGCAGTTCCTGGGGAGGGCGGGGGCAGCCCCAGCATTTT.

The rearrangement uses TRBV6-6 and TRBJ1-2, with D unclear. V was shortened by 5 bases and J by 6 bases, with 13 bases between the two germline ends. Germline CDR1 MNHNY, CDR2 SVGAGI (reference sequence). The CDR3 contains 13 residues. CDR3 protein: CASSPPGGDGYTF. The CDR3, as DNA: TGTGCCAGCAGTCCCCCCGGCGGGGATGGCTACACCTTC.

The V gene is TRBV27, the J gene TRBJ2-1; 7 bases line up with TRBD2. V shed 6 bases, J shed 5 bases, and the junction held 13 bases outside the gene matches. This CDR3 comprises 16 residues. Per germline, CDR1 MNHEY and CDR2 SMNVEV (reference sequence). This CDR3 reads CASRLPGLEGHNEQFF. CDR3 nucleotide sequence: TGTGCCAGCAGACTCCCCGGACTAGAGGGACACAATGAGCAGTTCTTC.

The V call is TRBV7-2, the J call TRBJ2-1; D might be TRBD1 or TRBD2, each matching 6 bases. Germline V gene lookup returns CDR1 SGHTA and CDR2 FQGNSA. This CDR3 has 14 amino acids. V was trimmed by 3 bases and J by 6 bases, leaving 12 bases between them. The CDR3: CASSFVEGGNEQFF. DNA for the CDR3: TGTGCCAGCAGCTTCGTCGAGGGGGGCAATGAGCAGTTCTTC. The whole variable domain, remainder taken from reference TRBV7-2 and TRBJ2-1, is GAGVSQSPSNKVTEKGKDVELRCDPISGHTALYWYRQSLGQGLEFLIYFQGNSAPDKSGLPSDRFSAERTGGSVSTLTIQRTQQEDSAVYLCASSFVEGGNEQFFGPGTRLTVL.

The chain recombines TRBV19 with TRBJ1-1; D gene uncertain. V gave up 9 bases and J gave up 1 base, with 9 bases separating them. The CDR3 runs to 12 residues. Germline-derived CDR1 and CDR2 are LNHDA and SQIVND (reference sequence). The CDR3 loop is CASGAGNTEAFF. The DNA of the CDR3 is TGTGCCAGCGGTGCCGGGAACACTGAAGCTTTCTTT. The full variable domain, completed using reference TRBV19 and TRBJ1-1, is DGGITQSPKYLFRKEGQNVTLSCEQNLNHDAMYWYRQDPGQGLRLIYYSQIVNDFQKGDIAEGYSVSREKKESFPLTVTSAQKNPTAFYLCASGAGNTEAFFGQGTRLTVV.

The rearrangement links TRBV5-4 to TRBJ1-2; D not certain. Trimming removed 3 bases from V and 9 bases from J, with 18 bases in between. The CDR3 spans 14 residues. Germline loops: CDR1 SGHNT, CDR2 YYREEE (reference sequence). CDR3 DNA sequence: TGTGCCAGCAGCTCCCCTGGCCCGGACCTTAGCTACACCTTC. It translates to CASSSPGPDLSYTF.

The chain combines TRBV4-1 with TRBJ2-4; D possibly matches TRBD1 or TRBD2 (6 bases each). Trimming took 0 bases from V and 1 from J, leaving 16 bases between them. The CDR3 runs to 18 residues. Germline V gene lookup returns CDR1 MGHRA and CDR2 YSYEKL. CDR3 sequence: CASSQDDRGHGAKNIQYF. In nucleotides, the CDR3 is TGCGCCAGCAGCCAAGATGATCGGGGGCATGGGGCCAAAAACATTCAGTACTTC.

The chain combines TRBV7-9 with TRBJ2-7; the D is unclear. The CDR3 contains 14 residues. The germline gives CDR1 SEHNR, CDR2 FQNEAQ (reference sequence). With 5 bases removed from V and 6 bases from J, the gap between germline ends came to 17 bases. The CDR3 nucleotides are TGTGCCAGCAGCCTCCGGCCCGGCCCGGGCGAGCAGTACTTC. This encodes CASSLRPGPGEQYF.

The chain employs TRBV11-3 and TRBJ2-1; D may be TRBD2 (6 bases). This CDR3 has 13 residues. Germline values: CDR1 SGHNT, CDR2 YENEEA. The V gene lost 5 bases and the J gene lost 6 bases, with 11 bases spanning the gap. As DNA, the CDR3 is TGTGCCAGCAGCCCCGTAGCGGCCAATGAGCAGTTCTTC. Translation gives CASSPVAANEQFF.

The CDR3 here is CASSLRDIDNEQFF. The CDR3 bases are TGTGCCAGCAGTTTACGGGACATTGACAATGAGCAGTTCTTC. V gene TRBV28 combines with J gene TRBJ2-1; TRBD1 might be the D (6 bases). The CDR3 is 14 residues long. Per the germline V gene, CDR1 is MDHEN and CDR2 is SYDVKM. The V and J ends lost 2 bases and 5 bases respectively, with 10 bases between them.

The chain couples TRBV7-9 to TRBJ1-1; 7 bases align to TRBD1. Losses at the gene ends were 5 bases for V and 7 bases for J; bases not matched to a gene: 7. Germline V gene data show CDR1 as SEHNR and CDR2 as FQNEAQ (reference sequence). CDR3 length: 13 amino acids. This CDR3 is CASSLRGRLEAFF. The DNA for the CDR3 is TGTGCCAGCAGCCTTAGGGGGCGTCTTGAAGCTTTCTTT.

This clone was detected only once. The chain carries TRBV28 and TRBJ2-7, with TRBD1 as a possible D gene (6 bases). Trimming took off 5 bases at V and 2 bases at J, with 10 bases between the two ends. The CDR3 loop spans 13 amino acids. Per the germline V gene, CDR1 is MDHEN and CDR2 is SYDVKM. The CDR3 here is CASSRQAPYEQYF. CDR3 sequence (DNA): TGTGCCAGCAGTCGACAGGCACCCTACGAGCAGTACTTC.

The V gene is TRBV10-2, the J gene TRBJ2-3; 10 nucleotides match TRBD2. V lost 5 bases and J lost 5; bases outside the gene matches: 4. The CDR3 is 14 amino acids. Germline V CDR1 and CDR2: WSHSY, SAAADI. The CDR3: CASSTSGIGDTQYF. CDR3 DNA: TGCGCCAGCAGTACTAGCGGGATCGGAGATACGCAGTATTTT.

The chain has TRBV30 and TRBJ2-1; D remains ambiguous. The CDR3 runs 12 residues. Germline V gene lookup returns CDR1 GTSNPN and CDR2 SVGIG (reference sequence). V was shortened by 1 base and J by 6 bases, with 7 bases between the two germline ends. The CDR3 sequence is CAWSGMGNEQFF. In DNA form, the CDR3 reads TGTGCCTGGAGTGGCATGGGCAATGAGCAGTTCTTC.

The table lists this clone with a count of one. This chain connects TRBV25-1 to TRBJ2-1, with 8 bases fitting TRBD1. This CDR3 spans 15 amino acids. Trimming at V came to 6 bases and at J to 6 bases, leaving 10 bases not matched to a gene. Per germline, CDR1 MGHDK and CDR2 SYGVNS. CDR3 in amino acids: CASRPPGGRGNEQFF. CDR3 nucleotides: TGTGCCAGCAGGCCGCCAGGGGGCCGGGGCAATGAGCAGTTCTTC.

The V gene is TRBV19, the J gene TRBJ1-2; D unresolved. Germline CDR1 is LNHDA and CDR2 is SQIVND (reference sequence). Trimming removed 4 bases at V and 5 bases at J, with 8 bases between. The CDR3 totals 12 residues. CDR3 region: CASSTRDYGYTF. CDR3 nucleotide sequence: TGTGCCAGTAGTACCAGAGATTATGGCTACACCTTC. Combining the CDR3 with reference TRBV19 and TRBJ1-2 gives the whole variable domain DGGITQSPKYLFRKEGQNVTLSCEQNLNHDAMYWYRQDPGQGLRLIYYSQIVNDFQKGDIAEGYSVSREKKESFPLTVTSAQKNPTAFYLCASSTRDYGYTFGSGTRLTVV.

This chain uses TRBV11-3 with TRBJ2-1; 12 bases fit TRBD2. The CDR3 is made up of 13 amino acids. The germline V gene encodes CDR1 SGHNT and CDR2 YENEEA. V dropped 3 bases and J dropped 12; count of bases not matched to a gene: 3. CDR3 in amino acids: CASSLELAGGQFF. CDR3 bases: TGTGCCAGCAGCTTGGAACTAGCGGGAGGGCAGTTCTTC.

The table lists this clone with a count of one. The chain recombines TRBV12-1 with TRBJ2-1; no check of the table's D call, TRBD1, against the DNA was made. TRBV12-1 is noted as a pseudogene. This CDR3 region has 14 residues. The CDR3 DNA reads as TGTGCCAGCAGCCCCGGGACACTCCGGAATGAGCAGTTCTTC. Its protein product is CASSPGTLRNEQFF.

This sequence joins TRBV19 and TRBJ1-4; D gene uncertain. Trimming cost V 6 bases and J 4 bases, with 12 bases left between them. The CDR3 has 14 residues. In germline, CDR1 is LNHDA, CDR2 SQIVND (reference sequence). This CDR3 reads CASSYGLYNEKLFF. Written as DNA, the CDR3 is TGTGCCAGTAGCTATGGACTGTATAATGAAAAACTGTTTTTT.

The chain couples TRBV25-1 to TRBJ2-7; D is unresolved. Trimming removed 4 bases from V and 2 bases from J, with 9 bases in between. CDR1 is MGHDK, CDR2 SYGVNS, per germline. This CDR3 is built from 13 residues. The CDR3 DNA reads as TGTGCCAGCAGTGCAGACGGGCCCTACGAGCAGTACTTC. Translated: CASSADGPYEQYF.

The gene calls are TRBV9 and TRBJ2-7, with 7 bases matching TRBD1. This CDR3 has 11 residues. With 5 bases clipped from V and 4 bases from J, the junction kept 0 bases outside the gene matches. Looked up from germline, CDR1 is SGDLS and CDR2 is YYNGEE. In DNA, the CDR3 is TGTGCCAGCAGACAGGGGTACGAGCAGTACTTC. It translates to CASRQGYEQYF.

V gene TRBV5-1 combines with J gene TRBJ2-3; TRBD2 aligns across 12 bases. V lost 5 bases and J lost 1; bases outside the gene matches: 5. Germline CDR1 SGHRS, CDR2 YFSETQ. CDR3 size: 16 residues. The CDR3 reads CASRSSGRVGTDTQYF. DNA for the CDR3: TGCGCCAGCAGGTCTAGCGGGAGGGTCGGCACAGATACGCAGTATTTT.

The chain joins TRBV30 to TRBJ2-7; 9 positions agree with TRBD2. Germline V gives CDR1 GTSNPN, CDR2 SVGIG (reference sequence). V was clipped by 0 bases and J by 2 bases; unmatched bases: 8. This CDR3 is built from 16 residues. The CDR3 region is CAWSVRLAGKAYEQYF. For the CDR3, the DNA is TGTGCCTGGAGTGTCCGGCTAGCGGGAAAAGCCTACGAGCAGTACTTC. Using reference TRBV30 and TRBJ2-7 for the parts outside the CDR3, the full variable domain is SQTIHQWPATLVQPVGSPLSLECTVEGTSNPNLYWYRQAAGRGLQLLFYSVGIGQISSEVPQNLSASRPQDRQFILSSKKLLLSDSGFYLCAWSVRLAGKAYEQYFGPGTRLTVT.

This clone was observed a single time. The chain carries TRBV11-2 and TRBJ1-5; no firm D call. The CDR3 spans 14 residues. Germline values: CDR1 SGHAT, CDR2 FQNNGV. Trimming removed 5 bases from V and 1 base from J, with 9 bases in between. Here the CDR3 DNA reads TGTGCCAGCAGCAAAGAACGCAGCAATCAGCCCCAGCATTTT. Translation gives CASSKERSNQPQHF.